The entry that follows covers one TCR beta chain sequence. Its antigen is not yet known. It has no much larger one-base neighbor in the sample; base qualities were not kept. To prepare the library, PCR was applied. Sequenced using an Illumina HiSeq 2500. TCR libraries were prepared with molecular barcoding, using unique molecular identifiers to normalize TCRbeta repertoire quantification. The public reads were reanalyzed by TCRdb: fastp trimming at Q25, MiXCR alignment, in-frame beta chains only. Rows merge per CDR3 protein into single entries with the most common DNA and genes. The sample contains around 600,000 distinct CDR3 sequences, 8% to 11% of them found a single time. The ten largest clones add up to less than 5% of the sample. These data come from a study of T-cell reconstitution after alpha-beta-depleted transplantation in children (dated by TCRdb to about 2016). Study-wide context: The study quantitatively tracked T-cell immune reconstitution after TCRalphabeta/CD19-depleted allogeneic hematopoietic cell transplantation in children using TCR repertoire profiling.

The CDR3, from cysteine to phenylalanine, totals 15 residues. The DNA shown is the 45-base CDR3, in frame from base 1. The trim is 5 bases for V and 3 bases for J, with a gap of 16 bases between the germline ends. Looking up the germline V gene (reference sequence) yields CDR1 SEHNR and CDR2 FQNEAQ. Sequenced here: PBMCs from the stem cell graft donor, sampled from the stem cell graft. The origin of this receptor is a human donor who donated a stem cell graft to a child with acute myeloid leukemia. The chain is assembled from TRBV7-9 and TRBJ1-1; TRBD1 might be the D gene, on 5 matching bases. The CDR3 amino acid sequence is: CASSPGTRTYTEAFF. The nucleotide sequence reads as follows: TGTGCCAGCAGCCCAGGGACTCGAACGTACACTGAAGCTTTCTTT.